The entry below gives a single TCR beta chain sequence along with its context. Antigen unknown. This sample was taken from a study of T-cell memory formation after mild COVID-19. Whole-study results and caveats: Within pre-infection memory, some responding clones were found, suggesting cross-reactive memory joined. From day 15 to 85, contracting clones were balanced between CD4 and CD8, whereas later expanders leaned toward CD4+.

The authors produced TCR alpha and TCR beta cDNA libraries with sample barcodes and UMIs by 5'RACE using constant-segment primers. TCRdb ran MiXCR on the 5' RACE reads and lists one entry per CDR3 protein. Of 200,000 to 250,000 distinct CDR3 sequences in the sample, around 9.1% were seen once. Sequenced input: PBMCs or a T cell subset sorted from them (not recorded which). The sequence came from a man aged 18 to 30 who had mild COVID-19 (a few samples of this study predate the infection). Cell type and time point are not known.

The CDR3, as DNA: TGTGCCAGCAGTCGCCTGGGCACTGAAGCTTTCTTT. As protein: CASSRLGTEAFF. The V and J genes are TRBV7-9 and TRBJ1-1; D is undetermined. There are 12 residues in the CDR3. With 6 bases removed from V and 4 bases from J, the gap between germline ends came to 9 bases. Germline loops: CDR1 SEHNR, CDR2 FQNEAQ (reference sequence).